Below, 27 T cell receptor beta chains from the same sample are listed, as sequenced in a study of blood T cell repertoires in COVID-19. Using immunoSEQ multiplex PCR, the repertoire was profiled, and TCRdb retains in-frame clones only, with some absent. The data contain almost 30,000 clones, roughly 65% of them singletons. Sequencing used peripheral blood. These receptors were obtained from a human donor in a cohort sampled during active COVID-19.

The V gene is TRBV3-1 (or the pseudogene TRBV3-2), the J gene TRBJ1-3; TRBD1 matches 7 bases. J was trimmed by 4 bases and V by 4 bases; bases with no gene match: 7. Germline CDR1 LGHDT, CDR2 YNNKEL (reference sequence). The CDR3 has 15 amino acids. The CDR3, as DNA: TGTGCCAGCAGCCTGCAGGACAGGCTCGGAAACACCATATATTTT. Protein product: CASSLQDRLGNTIYF.

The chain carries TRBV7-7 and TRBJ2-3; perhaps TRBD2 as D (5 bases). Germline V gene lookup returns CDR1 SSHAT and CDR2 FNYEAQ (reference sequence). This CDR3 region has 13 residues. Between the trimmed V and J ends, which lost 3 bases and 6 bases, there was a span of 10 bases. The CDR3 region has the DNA TGTGCCAGCAGCTTTGAGGGTGGGGATACGCAGTATTTT. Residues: CASSFEGGDTQYF.

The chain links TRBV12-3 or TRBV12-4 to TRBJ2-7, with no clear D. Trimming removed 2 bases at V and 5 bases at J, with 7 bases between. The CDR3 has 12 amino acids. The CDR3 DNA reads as TGTGCCAGCAGTTTATTAATCCACGAGCAGTACTTC. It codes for CASSLLIHEQYF.

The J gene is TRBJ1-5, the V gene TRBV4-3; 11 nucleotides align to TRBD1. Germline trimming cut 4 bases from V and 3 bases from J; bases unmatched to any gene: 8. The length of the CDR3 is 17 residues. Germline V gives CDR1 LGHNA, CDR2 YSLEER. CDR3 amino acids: CASSPGTGGLYNQPQHF. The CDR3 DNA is TGCGCCAGCAGCCCGGGGACAGGGGGTTTGTACAATCAGCCCCAGCATTTT.

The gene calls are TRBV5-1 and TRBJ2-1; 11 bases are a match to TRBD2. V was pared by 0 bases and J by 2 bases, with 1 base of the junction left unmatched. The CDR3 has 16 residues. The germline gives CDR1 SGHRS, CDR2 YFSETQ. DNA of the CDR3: TGCGCCAGCAGCTTGGTAGCGGGAGGGCCCTACAATGAGCAGTTCTTC. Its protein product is CASSLVAGGPYNEQFF.

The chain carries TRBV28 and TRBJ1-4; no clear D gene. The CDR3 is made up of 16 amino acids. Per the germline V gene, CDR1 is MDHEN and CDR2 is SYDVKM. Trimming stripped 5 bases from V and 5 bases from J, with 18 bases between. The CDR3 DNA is TGTGCCAGCAGTCCCCCCCGCGATCCGCCCAATGAAAAACTGTTTTTT. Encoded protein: CASSPPRDPPNEKLFF. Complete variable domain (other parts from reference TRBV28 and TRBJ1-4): DVKVTQSSRYLVKRTGEKVFLECVQDMDHENMFWYRQDPGLGLRLIYFSYDVKMKEKGDIPEGYSVSREKKERFSLILESASTNQTSMYLCASSPPRDPPNEKLFFGSGTQLSVL.

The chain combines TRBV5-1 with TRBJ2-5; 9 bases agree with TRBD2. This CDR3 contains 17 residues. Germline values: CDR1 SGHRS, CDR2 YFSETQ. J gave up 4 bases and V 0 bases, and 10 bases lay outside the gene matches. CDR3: CASSLAGSGGHGETQYF. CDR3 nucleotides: TGCGCCAGCAGCTTGGCCGGGAGCGGGGGGCATGGAGAGACCCAGTACTTC.

This CDR3 is CASSPPVNTEAFF. The CDR3 DNA reads TGTGCCAGCTCACCTCCAGTGAACACTGAAGCTTTCTTT. This chain uses TRBV18 with TRBJ1-1; D remains ambiguous. In germline, CDR1 is KGHSH, CDR2 LQKENI. CDR3 length: 13 amino acids. V was shortened by 3 bases and J by 0 bases, with 5 bases between the two germline ends.

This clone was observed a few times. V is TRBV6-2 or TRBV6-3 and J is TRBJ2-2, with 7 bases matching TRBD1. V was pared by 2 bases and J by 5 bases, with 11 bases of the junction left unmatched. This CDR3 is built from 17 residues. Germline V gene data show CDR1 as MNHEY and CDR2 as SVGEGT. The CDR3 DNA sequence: TGTGCCAGCAGTTACGGGGACAGAGCTACACTTACCGGGGAGCTGTTTTTT. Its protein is CASSYGDRATLTGELFF.

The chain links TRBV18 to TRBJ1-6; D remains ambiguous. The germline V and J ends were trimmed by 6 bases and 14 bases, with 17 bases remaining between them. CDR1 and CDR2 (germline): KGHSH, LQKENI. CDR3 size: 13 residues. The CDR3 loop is CASSAGAESSLHF. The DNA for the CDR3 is TGTGCCAGCTCCGCGGGAGCGGAATCATCCCTCCACTTT.

CDR3 nucleotides: TGCAGCGTTGGGGGGGGACCGGGGAGCACAGATACGCAGTATTTT. Translating it yields CSVGGGPGSTDTQYF. This sequence joins TRBV29-1 and TRBJ2-3, with TRBD2 matching over 7 bases. This CDR3 is built from 15 residues. Germline V CDR1 and CDR2: SQVTM, ANQGSEA. V shed 4 bases, J shed 0 bases, and the junction held 7 bases outside the gene matches.

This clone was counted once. The CDR3 region has the DNA TGTGCCAGCAGCTTGTCCACAAATCAGCCCCAGCATTTT. This translates into CASSLSTNQPQHF. The chain recombines TRBV7-2 with TRBJ1-5; no definite D call. The CDR3 consists of 13 residues. V lost 3 bases to trimming and J lost 4 bases, with 7 bases between them. Germline loops: CDR1 SGHTA, CDR2 FQGNSA.

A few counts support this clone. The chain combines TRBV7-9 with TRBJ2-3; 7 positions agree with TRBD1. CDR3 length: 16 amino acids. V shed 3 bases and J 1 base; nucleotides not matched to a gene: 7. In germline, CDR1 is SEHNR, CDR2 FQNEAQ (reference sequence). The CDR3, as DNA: TGTGCCAGCAGCTTCATAGGGGGCCGTGGCACAGATACGCAGTATTTT. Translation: CASSFIGGRGTDTQYF.

The CDR3 DNA is TGTGCCAGCAGCCTTGGGACAGGCTATGGCTACACCTTC. This gives the protein CASSLGTGYGYTF. This chain connects TRBV5-6 to TRBJ1-2; 8 nucleotides line up with TRBD1. CDR3 size: 13 residues. The germline CDR1 and CDR2 sequences are SGHDT and YYEEEE. Trimming cost V 4 bases and J 4 bases; bases outside gene matches: 3.

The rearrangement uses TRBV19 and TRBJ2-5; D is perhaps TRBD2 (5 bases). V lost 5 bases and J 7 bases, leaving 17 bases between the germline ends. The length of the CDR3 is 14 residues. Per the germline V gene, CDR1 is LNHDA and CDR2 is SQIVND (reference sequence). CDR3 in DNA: TGTGCCAGTAGTGGGGAAAGGCTCCGGGGGACCCAGTACTTC. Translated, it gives CASSGERLRGTQYF.

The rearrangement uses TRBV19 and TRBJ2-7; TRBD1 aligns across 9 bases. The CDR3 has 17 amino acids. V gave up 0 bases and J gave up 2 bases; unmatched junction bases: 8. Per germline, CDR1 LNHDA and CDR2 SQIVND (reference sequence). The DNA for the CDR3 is TGTGCCAGTAGTATAGATCGACGGACAGGGGCTACCTACGAGCAGTACTTC. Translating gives CASSIDRRTGATYEQYF. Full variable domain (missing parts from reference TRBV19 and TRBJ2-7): DGGITQSPKYLFRKEGQNVTLSCEQNLNHDAMYWYRQDPGQGLRLIYYSQIVNDFQKGDIAEGYSVSREKKESFPLTVTSAQKNPTAFYLCASSIDRRTGATYEQYFGPGTRLTVT.

The CDR3 DNA reads as TGTGCCAGCAGGGCAACGTTGGACAGGGGGTTTTACAATGAGCAGTTCTTC. This gives the protein CASRATLDRGFYNEQFF. J is TRBJ2-1 and V is TRBV2, with 10 positions matching TRBD1. V dropped 6 bases and J dropped 4; count of bases not matched to a gene: 12. This CDR3 is built from 17 residues. The germline CDR1 and CDR2 sequences are SNHLY and FYNNEI. The full variable domain, in which reference TRBV2 and TRBJ2-1 provide the parts outside the CDR3, is EPEVTQTPSHQVTQMGQEVILRCVPISNHLYFYWYRQILGQKVEFLVSFYNNEISEKSEIFDDQFSVERPDGSNFTLKIRSTKLEDSAMYFCASRATLDRGFYNEQFFGPGTRLTVL.

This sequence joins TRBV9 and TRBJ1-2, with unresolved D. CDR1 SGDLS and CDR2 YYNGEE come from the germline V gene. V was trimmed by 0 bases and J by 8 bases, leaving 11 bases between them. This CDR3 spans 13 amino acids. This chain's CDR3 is CASSVDATYGYTF. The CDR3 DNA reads TGTGCCAGCAGCGTAGATGCCACTTACGGCTACACCTTC.

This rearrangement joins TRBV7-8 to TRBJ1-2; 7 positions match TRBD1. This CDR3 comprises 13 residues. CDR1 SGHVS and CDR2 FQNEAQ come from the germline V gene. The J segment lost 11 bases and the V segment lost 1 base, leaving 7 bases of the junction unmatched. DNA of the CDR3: TGTGCCAGCAGCTTAGGGGGACAGATAGTTTACACCTTC. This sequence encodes CASSLGGQIVYTF.

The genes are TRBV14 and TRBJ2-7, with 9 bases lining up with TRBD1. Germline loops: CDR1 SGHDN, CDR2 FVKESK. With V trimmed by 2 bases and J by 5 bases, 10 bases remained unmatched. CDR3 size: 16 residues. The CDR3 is CASSQKPGQGSDEQYF. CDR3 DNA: TGTGCCAGCAGCCAAAAACCGGGACAGGGTTCGGACGAGCAGTACTTC.

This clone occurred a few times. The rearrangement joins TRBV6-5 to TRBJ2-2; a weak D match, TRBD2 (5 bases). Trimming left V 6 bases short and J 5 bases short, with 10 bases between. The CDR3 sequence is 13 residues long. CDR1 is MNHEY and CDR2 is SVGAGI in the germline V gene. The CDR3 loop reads CASRNLATGELFF. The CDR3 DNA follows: TGTGCCAGCAGGAATCTAGCAACCGGGGAGCTGTTTTTT.

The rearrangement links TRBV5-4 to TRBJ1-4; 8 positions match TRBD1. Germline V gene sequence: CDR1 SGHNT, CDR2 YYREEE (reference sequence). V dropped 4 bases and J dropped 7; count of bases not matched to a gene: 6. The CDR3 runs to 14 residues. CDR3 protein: CASSNTGGTEKLFF. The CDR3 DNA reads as TGTGCCAGCAGCAATACAGGGGGAACTGAAAAACTGTTTTTT.

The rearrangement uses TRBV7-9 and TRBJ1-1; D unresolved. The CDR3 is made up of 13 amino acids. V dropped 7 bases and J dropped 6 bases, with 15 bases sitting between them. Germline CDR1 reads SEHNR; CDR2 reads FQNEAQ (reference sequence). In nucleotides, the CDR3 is TGTGCCAGCACCTCCCCGTGGGCGTCTGAAGCTTTCTTT. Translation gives CASTSPWASEAFF.

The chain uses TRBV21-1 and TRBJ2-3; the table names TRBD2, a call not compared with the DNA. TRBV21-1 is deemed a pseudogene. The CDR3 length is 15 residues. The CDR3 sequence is CASPWRGTHTDTQYF. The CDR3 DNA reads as TGTGCCAGCCCCTGGAGGGGAACCCACACAGATACGCAGTATTTT.

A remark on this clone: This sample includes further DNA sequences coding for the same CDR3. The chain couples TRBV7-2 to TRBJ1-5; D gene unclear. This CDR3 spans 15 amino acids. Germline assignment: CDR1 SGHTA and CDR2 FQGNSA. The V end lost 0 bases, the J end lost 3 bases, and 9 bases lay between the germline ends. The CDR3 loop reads CASSLASQNNQPQHF. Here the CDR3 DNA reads TGTGCCAGCAGCTTAGCTTCCCAAAACAATCAGCCCCAGCATTTT.

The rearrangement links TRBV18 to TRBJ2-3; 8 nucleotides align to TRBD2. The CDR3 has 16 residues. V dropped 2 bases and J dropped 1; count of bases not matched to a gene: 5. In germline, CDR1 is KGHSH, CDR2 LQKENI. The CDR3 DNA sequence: TGTGCCAGCTCACCAGGGACGACTAGCGGCACAGATACGCAGTATTTT. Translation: CASSPGTTSGTDTQYF.

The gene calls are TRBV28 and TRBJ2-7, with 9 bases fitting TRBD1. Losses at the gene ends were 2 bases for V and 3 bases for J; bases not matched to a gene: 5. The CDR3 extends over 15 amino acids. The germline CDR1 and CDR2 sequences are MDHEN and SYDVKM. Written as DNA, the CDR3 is TGTGCCAGCAGTTTACCGGGACAGGGTGACTACGAGCAGTACTTC. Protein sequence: CASSLPGQGDYEQYF.